This T cell receptor beta chain was identified in a study of cytomegalovirus exposure and HLA in healthy donors. The study's findings and limits: Cytomegalovirus association was listed for 150 or so TCR beta chains. Based on reports, TCR beta sequences accurately predicted HLA-A and HLA-B alleles for most subjects.

The ends were cut back, 0 bases at V and 6 bases at J, with 11 bases in the middle. This CDR3 spans 14 amino acids. Germline V lookup: CDR1 LNHNV, CDR2 YYDKDF (reference sequence). Worth noting for this clone: Its antigen is undetermined.

The PCR contained 60 Vbeta and 13 Jbeta primers. This table comes from immunoSEQ multiplex PCR, and its TCRdb copy is limited to in-frame clones, with some not included. The sample has about 150,000 clones, more than 75% seen once. Sequenced sample: PBMCs. The rearrangement links TRBV15 to TRBJ1-1; D not certain. The TCR sequence derives from a woman between 40 and 50 years old in good health and CMV-seronegative. The DNA for the CDR3 is TGTGCCACCAGCAGAGATCATAATTCGGCTGAAGCTTTCTTT. It yields the protein CATSRDHNSAEAFF.